The rows below give T cell receptor beta chains drawn from one sample of a study of blood T cell repertoires in COVID-19. Measured with immunoSEQ multiplex PCR; TCRdb has only the in-frame clones, and not every one. The repertoire has about 170,000 clones, more than 75% of them found once; the top ten carry 2% to 2.5%. The sample consisted of peripheral blood. The receptors derive from a man between 45 and 60 years old who had recovered from COVID-19. The CDR3 runs from the conserved cysteine through the conserved F or W. The D gene is left open where the match is weak. Clone size is shown for a subset of rows, as once, few, many or a class of expanded clone.

size	V	J	D	CDR3	DNA
.	TRBV7-2	TRBJ1-1	TRBD1	CASSLVRDRESEAFF	TGTGCCAGCAGCTTAGTTCGGGACAGGGAATCTGAAGCTTTCTTT
.	TRBV25-1	TRBJ1-4	TRBD1	CASRDTGAARKLFF	TGTGCCAGCAGGGACACAGGGGCCGCTCGAAAACTGTTTTTT
.	TRBV6-5	TRBJ2-3	TRBD1	CASSHGTGRTDTQYF	TGTGCCAGCAGTCACGGGACAGGGCGAACAGATACGCAGTATTTT
.	TRBV4-3	TRBJ2-2	.	CASSLRVSNTGELFF	TGCGCCAGCAGCCTACGGGTTTCGAACACCGGGGAGCTGTTTTTT
.	TRBV7-2	TRBJ1-2	TRBD1	CASSLEYRDRVYGYTF	TGTGCCAGCAGCCTAGAGTACCGGGACAGAGTCTATGGCTACACCTTC
few	TRBV2	TRBJ1-5	.	CASLRDIYSNQPQHF	TGTGCCTCGTTACGGGACATTTATAGCAATCAGCCCCAGCATTTT
.	TRBV27	TRBJ2-3	.	CASSLLGGTDTQYF	TGTGCCAGCAGTTTACTTGGGGGGACAGATACGCAGTATTTT
once	TRBV4-3	TRBJ2-1	.	CASSPPGGQDNEQFF	TGCGCCAGCAGCCCGCCCGGGGGGCAGGACAATGAGCAGTTCTTC
.	TRBV5-6	TRBJ1-3	.	CASSLRGLSGNTIYF	TGTGCCAGCAGCTTAAGGGGCTTATCTGGAAACACCATATATTTT
.	TRBV6-5	TRBJ2-5	.	CASRQTGETQYF	TGTGCCAGCAGACAGACCGGCGAGACCCAGTACTTC
.	TRBV7-3	TRBJ2-7	.	CASSLGQGGHEQYF	TGTGCCAGCAGCTTAGGTCAGGGAGGCCACGAGCAGTACTTC
.	TRBV7-8	TRBJ2-1	TRBD2	CASSQGLAGYLGDGEQFF	TGTGCCAGCAGCCAGGGACTAGCGGGATACTTGGGCGACGGTGAGCAGTTCTTC
.	TRBV5-8	TRBJ2-3	TRBD2	CASSPGLAGGNTDTQYF	TGTGCCAGCAGTCCCGGTCTAGCGGGTGGAAACACAGATACGCAGTATTTT
.	TRBV14	TRBJ1-1	.	CASSQVRGEAFF	TGTGCCAGCAGCCAAGTAAGAGGGGAAGCTTTCTTT
.	TRBV4-3	TRBJ2-7	.	CASSQDKGDYEQYF	TGCGCCAGCAGCCAAGATAAGGGAGACTACGAGCAGTACTTC